This T cell receptor beta chain was sequenced for a study of T cells in Graves' hyperthyroidism and ophthalmopathy. As to this clonotype: Its cognate antigen is unknown.

TCR beta CDR3 sequences were amplified from RNA transcripts. Initially, a first-round RT-PCR of the TCR CDR3 employed the HTBI primer set. From the multiplex PCR reads, TCRdb called clonotypes with MiXCR, one entry per CDR3 protein. The table shows 800,000 or so distinct CDR3 sequences, with more than 30% occurring only once. Study results and caveats: For ophthalmopathy, model prediction preceded onset by a median about 6 months.

Hyperthyroidism, newly diagnosed and lasting under 2 months, affected patients aged 18 to 65. Lactation, pregnancy, other autoimmune disease or uncontrolled infection led to exclusion of patients. Thyroid ultrasound and orbital computed tomography, with clinical symptoms and serum thyroxine and TRAb, informed diagnoses. The sequence was collected from a man aged 18 to 30 with Graves' hyperthyroidism. Sequencing used blood.

The DNA for the CDR3 is TGTGCCAGCAGTGAACTGGACAGGGGGAATTCACCCCTCCACTTT. Encoded protein: CASSELDRGNSPLHF. The chain employs TRBV12-3 or TRBV12-4 and TRBJ1-6; 10 positions match TRBD1. The CDR3 is 15 amino acids. With V trimmed by 5 bases and J by 7 bases, 5 bases remained unmatched.